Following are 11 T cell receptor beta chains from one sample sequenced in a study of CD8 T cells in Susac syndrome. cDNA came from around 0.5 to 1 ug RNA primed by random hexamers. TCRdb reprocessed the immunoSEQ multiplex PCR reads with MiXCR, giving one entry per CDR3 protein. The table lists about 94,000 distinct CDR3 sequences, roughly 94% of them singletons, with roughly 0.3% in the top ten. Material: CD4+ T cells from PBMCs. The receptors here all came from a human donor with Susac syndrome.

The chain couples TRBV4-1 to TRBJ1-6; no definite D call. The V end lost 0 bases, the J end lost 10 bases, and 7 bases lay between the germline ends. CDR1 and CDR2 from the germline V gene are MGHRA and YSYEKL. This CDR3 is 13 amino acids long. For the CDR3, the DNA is TGCGCCAGCAGCCAAGAAGGCAGATCACCCCTCCACTTT. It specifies CASSQEGRSPLHF.

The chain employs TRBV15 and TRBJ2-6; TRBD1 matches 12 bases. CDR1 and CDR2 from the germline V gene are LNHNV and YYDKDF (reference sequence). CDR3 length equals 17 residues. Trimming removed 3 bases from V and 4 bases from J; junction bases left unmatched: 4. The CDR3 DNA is TGTGCCACCAGCAGTCGGGACAGGGGGCTCGGGGCCAACGTCCTGACTTTC. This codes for CATSSRDRGLGANVLTF.

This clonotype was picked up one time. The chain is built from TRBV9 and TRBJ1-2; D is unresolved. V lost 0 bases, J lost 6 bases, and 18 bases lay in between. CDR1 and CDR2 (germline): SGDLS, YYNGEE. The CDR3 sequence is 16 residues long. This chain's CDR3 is CASSVAGPATEDGYTF. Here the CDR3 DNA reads TGTGCCAGCAGCGTAGCGGGCCCGGCTACCGAAGATGGCTACACCTTC.

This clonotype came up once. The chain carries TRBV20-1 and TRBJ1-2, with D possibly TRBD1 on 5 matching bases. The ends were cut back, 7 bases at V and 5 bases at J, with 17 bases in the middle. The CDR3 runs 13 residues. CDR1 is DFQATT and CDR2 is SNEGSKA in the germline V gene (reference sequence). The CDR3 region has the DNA TGCAGTGGTGGGGCCCAAACCTTGTATGGCTACACCTTC. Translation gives CSGGAQTLYGYTF.

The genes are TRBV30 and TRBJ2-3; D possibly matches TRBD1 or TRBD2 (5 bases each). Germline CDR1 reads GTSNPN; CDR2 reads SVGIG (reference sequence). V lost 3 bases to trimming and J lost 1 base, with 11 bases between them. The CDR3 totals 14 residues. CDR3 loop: CAWSQGVGTDTQYF. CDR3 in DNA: TGTGCCTGGAGCCAGGGAGTAGGCACAGATACGCAGTATTTT.

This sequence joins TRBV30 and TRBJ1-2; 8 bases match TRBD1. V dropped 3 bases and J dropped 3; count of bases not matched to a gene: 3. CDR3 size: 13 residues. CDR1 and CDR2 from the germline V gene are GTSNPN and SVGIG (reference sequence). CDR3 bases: TGTGCCTGGAGGAGACAGGGGCACTATGGCTACACCTTC. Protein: CAWRRQGHYGYTF. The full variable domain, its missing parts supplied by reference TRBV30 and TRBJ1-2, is SQTIHQWPATLVQPVGSPLSLECTVEGTSNPNLYWYRQAAGRGLQLLFYSVGIGQISSEVPQNLSASRPQDRQFILSSKKLLLSDSGFYLCAWRRQGHYGYTFGSGTRLTVV.

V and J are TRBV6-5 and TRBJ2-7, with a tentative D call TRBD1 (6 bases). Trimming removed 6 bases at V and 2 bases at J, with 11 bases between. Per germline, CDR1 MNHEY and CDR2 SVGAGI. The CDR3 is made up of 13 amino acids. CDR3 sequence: CASSSDRTYEQYF. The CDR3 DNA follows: TGTGCCAGCAGCTCGGACAGAACCTACGAGCAGTACTTC.

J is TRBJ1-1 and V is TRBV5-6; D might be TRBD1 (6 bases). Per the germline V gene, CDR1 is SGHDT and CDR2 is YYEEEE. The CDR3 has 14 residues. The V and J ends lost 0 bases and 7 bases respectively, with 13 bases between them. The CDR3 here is CASSLDTGRGEAFF. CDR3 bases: TGTGCCAGCAGCTTGGATACAGGGAGAGGTGAAGCTTTCTTT.

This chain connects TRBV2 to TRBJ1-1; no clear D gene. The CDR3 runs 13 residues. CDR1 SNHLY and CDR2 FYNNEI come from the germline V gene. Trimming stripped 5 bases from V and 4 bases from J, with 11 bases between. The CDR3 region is CASSPRGSTEAFF. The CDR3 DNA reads TGTGCCAGCAGTCCCAGAGGGAGCACTGAAGCTTTCTTT.

The CDR3: CSASRPVRGYEQYF. Written as DNA, the CDR3 is TGCAGTGCTAGTCGACCAGTTCGGGGGTACGAGCAGTACTTC. This chain links TRBV20-1 with TRBJ2-7; possibly TRBD2 for D (6 bases). Germline CDR1 DFQATT, CDR2 SNEGSKA (reference sequence). The CDR3 is made up of 14 amino acids. V was trimmed by 3 bases and J by 4 bases, leaving 16 bases between them.

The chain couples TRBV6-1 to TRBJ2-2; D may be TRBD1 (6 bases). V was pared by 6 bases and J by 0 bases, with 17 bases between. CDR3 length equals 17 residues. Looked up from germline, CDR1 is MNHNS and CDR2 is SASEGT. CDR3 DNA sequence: TGTGCCAGCAGGGTACACATTGGGACATCGAACACCGGGGAGCTGTTTTTT. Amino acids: CASRVHIGTSNTGELFF.